This T cell receptor (beta chain) stems from a study of CD8+ T cells in alopecia areata. Study-level points and caveats: Lesional tissue from the scalp (especially in alopecia totalis/universalis) showed higher clonality than normal scalp.

RNA was isolated and reverse transcribed to cDNA, the sequencing template. Data came from immunoSEQ multiplex PCR; TCRdb stores just in-frame clones and leaves some out. The sample has about 64,000 clones, roughly 45% seen once. This CDR3 is 16 amino acids long. Deletions cut 1 base from V and 4 bases from J, with 11 bases between. CDR1 is LGHNA and CDR2 is YSLEER in the germline V gene. Concerning this clone itself: As yet, its antigen is unknown.

The specimen sequenced was NKG2D-low CD8+ T cells sorted from blood. The chain has TRBV4-3 and TRBJ2-6, with D perhaps given as TRBD1 or TRBD2 (5 bases each). The sequence derives from a human donor with alopecia areata. The DNA for the CDR3 is TGCGCCAGCAGCCAAGTCGAGGGGTACGGGGCCAACGTCCTGACTTTC. Residues: CASSQVEGYGANVLTF.